This paragraph reports one T cell receptor beta chain. Its matching antigen is unknown. The data derive from a study of T-cell memory formation after mild COVID-19. Regarding the study as a whole: Mainly in CM and EM were contracting CD4+ clones; CD8+ were in EMRA.

Trimming cost V 3 bases and J 3 bases; bases outside gene matches: 5. CDR3 length: 15 residues. Per the germline V gene, CDR1 is LNHDA and CDR2 is SQIVND (reference sequence). MiXCR, applied by TCRdb to the 5' RACE reads, yields one record per CDR3 protein. The sample includes roughly 180,000 distinct CDR3 sequences, about 18% of them seen just once. Sequenced: PBMCs or a T cell subset sorted from them (not recorded which). This chain links TRBV19 with TRBJ2-3; 8 bases fit TRBD1. This receptor was identified in a man aged 18-30 years who had mild COVID-19 (a few samples of this study predate the infection). Cell type and time point are not known. The DNA of the CDR3 is TGTGCCAGTAGTATTTCAGGGGGCCCTACAGATACGCAGTATTTT. As protein: CASSISGGPTDTQYF.